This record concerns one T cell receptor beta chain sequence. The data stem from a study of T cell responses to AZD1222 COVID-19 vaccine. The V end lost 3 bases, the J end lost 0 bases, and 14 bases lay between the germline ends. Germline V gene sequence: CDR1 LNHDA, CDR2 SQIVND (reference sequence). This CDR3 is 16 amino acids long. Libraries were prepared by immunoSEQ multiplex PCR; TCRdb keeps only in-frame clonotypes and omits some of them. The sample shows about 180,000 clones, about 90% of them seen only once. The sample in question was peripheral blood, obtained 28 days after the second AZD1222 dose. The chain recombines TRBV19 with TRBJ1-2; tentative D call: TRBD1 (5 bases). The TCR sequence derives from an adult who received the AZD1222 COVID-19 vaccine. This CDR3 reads CASSIGTGSPNYGYTF. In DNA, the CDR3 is TGTGCCAGTAGTATTGGGACCGGCAGCCCTAACTATGGCTACACCTTC.